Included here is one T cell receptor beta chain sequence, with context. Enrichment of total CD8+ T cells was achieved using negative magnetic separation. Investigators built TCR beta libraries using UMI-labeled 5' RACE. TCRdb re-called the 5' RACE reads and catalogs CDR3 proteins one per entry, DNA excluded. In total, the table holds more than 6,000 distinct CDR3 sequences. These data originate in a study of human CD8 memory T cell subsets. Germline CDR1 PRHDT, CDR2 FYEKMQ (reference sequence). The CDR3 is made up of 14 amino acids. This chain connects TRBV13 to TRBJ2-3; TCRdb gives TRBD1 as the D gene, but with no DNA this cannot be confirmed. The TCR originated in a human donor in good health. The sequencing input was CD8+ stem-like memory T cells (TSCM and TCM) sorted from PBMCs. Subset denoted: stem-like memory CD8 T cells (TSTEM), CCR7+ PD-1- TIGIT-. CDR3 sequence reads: CASSPRARADTQYF.